This T cell receptor (beta chain) is drawn from a study of T cells in Graves' hyperthyroidism and ophthalmopathy. The study, taken as a whole, reports: Blood also carried most thyroid clonotypes expanded above 0.001.

Notes on this clonotype: What it binds is unknown.

Germline V CDR1 and CDR2: SGDLS, YYNGEE. J lost 5 bases, V lost 3 bases, and 9 bases had no gene match. CDR3 length: 18 residues. It was RNA transcripts that yielded the amplified TCR beta CDR3 regions. During a first-round RT-PCR of the TCR CDR3, the HTBI primer set was used. TCRdb redid the calling of the multiplex PCR reads with MiXCR, one entry per CDR3 protein. Altogether a few hundred thousand distinct CDR3 sequences are present, about 15% being singletons, with the ten largest covering around 6.6%. This TCR came from a woman in her 30s with Graves' hyperthyroidism. The genes are TRBV9 and TRBJ2-3, with 16 positions matching TRBD2. The sample was blood. The CDR3 bases are TGTGCCAGCAGCGACGACGGGACTAGCGGGAGGGCCATAGATACGCAGTATTTT. This sequence encodes CASSDDGTSGRAIDTQYF.